The present TCR beta chain was sequenced within a study of T cell responses to AZD1222 COVID-19 vaccine. Assay used: immunoSEQ multiplex PCR; TCRdb lists only in-frame clones, some missing. The sample records tens of thousands of clones, 85% to 90% being singletons. Concerning this clone itself: Its antigen remains unknown.

V shed 1 base and J shed 4 bases, with 8 bases lying between them. Germline V gene sequence: CDR1 LGHDT, CDR2 YNNKEL (reference sequence). The CDR3 is made up of 13 amino acids. Study-wide points: Spike-specific TCR breadth and depth grew following two AZD1222 doses. In all cases, repertoires were sampled only after the peak T cell response. In a largely white British group with more females than males, clonal diversity was possibly underestimated. At 160-218 and 743-854, vaccine-associated CD4 TCRs were dominant, and they spanned spike.

The sequencing used peripheral blood, collected on day 0 of MenACWY control vaccination. This TCR was recovered from an adult in good health. The chain links TRBV3-1 (or the pseudogene TRBV3-2) to TRBJ2-7; the D call may be TRBD1 or TRBD2 (5 bases each). CDR3: CASSQGGGYEQYF. The CDR3 DNA reads as TGTGCCAGCAGCCAAGGTGGGGGTTACGAGCAGTACTTC.